One sample yielded the 24 T cell receptor beta chains listed below, sequenced in a study of blood T cell repertoires in COVID-19 (dated by TCRdb to the early 2020s). Libraries were prepared through the immunoSEQ multiplex PCR assay. The table was pulled from immuneACCESS by TCRdb, which kept in-frame rearrangements only. Such tables lose some clones; where checked, under half of the loss comes from unresolved V genes, and the rest has no known cause. This sample lists about 60,000 clones; approximately 86% were detected once. The ten largest clones take up more than 4.5% of the sample. The sample consisted of peripheral blood. The source of these receptors is a man aged 55 to 69 with acute or convalescent COVID-19.

This chain connects TRBV3-1 (or the pseudogene TRBV3-2) to TRBJ2-3; TRBD2 aligns across 10 bases. Germline assignment: CDR1 LGHDT and CDR2 YNNKEL (reference sequence). V lost 0 bases to trimming and J lost 2 bases; unmatched junction nucleotides: 17. The CDR3 spans 21 residues. The CDR3 DNA reads TGTGCCAGCAGCCAAGAGGCGCCGTTCCTAGCGGGAGATCGGATCACAGATACGCAGTATTTT. Amino acids: CASSQEAPFLAGDRITDTQYF.

The chain employs TRBV18 and TRBJ1-2, with D tentatively TRBD1 (5 bases). The germline V and J ends were trimmed by 6 bases and 6 bases, with 23 bases remaining between them. The germline V gene encodes CDR1 KGHSH and CDR2 LQKENI. The CDR3 has 16 amino acids. The CDR3 sequence: CASSPGRGAVLDGYTF. The DNA of the CDR3 is TGTGCCAGCTCCCCAGGGAGGGGAGCCGTACTGGATGGCTACACCTTC.

The V call is TRBV11-2, the J call TRBJ1-1, with D uncertain. The V end was cut by 5 bases, the J end by 1 base, with 8 bases between. Germline V gene sequence: CDR1 SGHAT, CDR2 FQNNGV. The CDR3 has 13 residues. The CDR3 protein is CASSEWANTEAFF. CDR3 coding DNA: TGTGCCAGCAGCGAGTGGGCGAACACTGAAGCTTTCTTT.

The CDR3 spells CASSPSSDGRYEQYF. CDR3 nucleotide sequence: TGTGCCAGCAGCCCCTCGTCGGACGGGAGGTACGAGCAGTACTTC. The chain has TRBV9 and TRBJ2-7; 7 bases fit TRBD2. V shed 4 bases, J shed 4 bases, and the junction held 11 bases outside the gene matches. Germline lookup yields CDR1 SGDLS and CDR2 YYNGEE. The CDR3 spans 15 residues.

As for this clone: The junction departs from germline at one end; a sequencing error may be responsible. The chain employs TRBV28 and TRBJ1-2; 8 nucleotides match TRBD1. CDR1 MDHEN and CDR2 SYDVKM come from the germline V gene. The CDR3 contains 13 residues. The CDR3 DNA sequence: TGTGCCAGCAGTTTATTTGGACAGGGAGAATACTACTTC. It is translated as CASSLFGQGEYYF.

CDR3 coding DNA: TGTGCCAGCAGCCTCCAAGGACTAGCGCTGTACAATGAGCAGTTCTTC. Translation gives CASSLQGLALYNEQFF. V and J are TRBV7-3 and TRBJ2-1, with TRBD2 matching 9 bases. The CDR3 contains 16 residues. Germline trimming cut 5 bases from V and 4 bases from J; bases unmatched to any gene: 9. The germline V gene encodes CDR1 SGHTA and CDR2 FQGTGA.

This clone was seen a single time. The chain has TRBV7-3 and TRBJ1-2, with D tentatively TRBD1 (5 bases). Germline V gene data show CDR1 as SGHTA and CDR2 as FQGTGA. V lost 8 bases to trimming and J lost 1 base, with 11 bases between them. The CDR3 is 13 residues long. The CDR3 DNA reads as TGTGCCAGCGGGGACTCGATTAACTATGGCTACACCTTC. Its protein is CASGDSINYGYTF.

V and J are TRBV28 and TRBJ1-3; 9 bases are shared with TRBD1. Germline trimming cut 5 bases from V and 0 bases from J; bases unmatched to any gene: 11. The CDR3 totals 18 residues. Germline V gene sequence: CDR1 MDHEN, CDR2 SYDVKM. The CDR3 region has the DNA TGTGCCAGCAGTCGTCCCGGGACAGGGCCTAGCTCTGGAAACACCATATATTTT. This translates into CASSRPGTGPSSGNTIYF. Looking up the rest from reference TRBV28 and TRBJ1-3 gives the full variable domain: DVKVTQSSRYLVKRTGEKVFLECVQDMDHENMFWYRQDPGLGLRLIYFSYDVKMKEKGDIPEGYSVSREKKERFSLILESASTNQTSMYLCASSRPGTGPSSGNTIYFGEGSWLTVV.

The chain is built from TRBV5-1 and TRBJ1-2; D possibly corresponds to TRBD1 (5 bases). V gave up 4 bases and J gave up 0 bases, with 13 bases separating them. CDR1 is SGHRS, CDR2 YFSETQ, per germline. CDR3 length equals 15 residues. The CDR3 sequence is CASSASGGTNYGYTF. The DNA for the CDR3 is TGCGCCAGCAGCGCCTCGGGGGGGACTAACTATGGCTACACCTTC.

The chain joins TRBV5-1 to TRBJ2-1; maybe TRBD2 (6 bases). Trimming removed 4 bases from V and 3 bases from J, with 11 bases in between. The CDR3 has 14 residues. Germline V gene lookup returns CDR1 SGHRS and CDR2 YFSETQ. The CDR3 loop reads CASSRGTGYNEQFF. CDR3 coding DNA: TGCGCCAGCAGCCGAGGGACTGGCTACAATGAGCAGTTCTTC.

This sequence joins TRBV18 and TRBJ1-5; D is possibly TRBD1 (5 bases). Per the germline V gene, CDR1 is KGHSH and CDR2 is LQKENI. This CDR3 has 14 residues. The V end lost 2 bases, the J end lost 3 bases, and 8 bases lay between the germline ends. CDR3 nucleotides: TGTGCCAGCTCACCAACAGGAATCAATCAGCCCCAGCATTTT. Protein: CASSPTGINQPQHF.

The chain joins TRBV28 to TRBJ2-1; possible D gene TRBD2, 5 bases. Germline V gene data show CDR1 as MDHEN and CDR2 as SYDVKM. Trimming shortened V by 10 bases and J by 7 bases, and 26 bases separated the two germline ends. The CDR3 is made up of 16 amino acids. The CDR3 DNA reads as TGTGCCACCCGGGATAGCTCACATCTTCCTCGGAATGAGCAGTTCTTC. Protein: CATRDSSHLPRNEQFF.

The chain combines TRBV28 with TRBJ2-1; D gene unclear. There are 14 residues in the CDR3. The V gene lost 3 bases and the J gene lost 0 bases, with 6 bases spanning the gap. Germline V gives CDR1 MDHEN, CDR2 SYDVKM. The CDR3 sequence is CASSFVSSYNEQFF. The CDR3 region has the DNA TGTGCCAGCAGTTTCGTGAGCTCCTACAATGAGCAGTTCTTC. Using reference TRBV28 and TRBJ2-1 for the parts outside the CDR3, the full variable domain is DVKVTQSSRYLVKRTGEKVFLECVQDMDHENMFWYRQDPGLGLRLIYFSYDVKMKEKGDIPEGYSVSREKKERFSLILESASTNQTSMYLCASSFVSSYNEQFFGPGTRLTVL.

Note on this clone: Other DNA sequences within the sample encode an identical CDR3. The CDR3 is CASSLGQSTDTQYF. CDR3 nucleotides: TGCGCCAGCAGCTTAGGACAAAGCACAGATACGCAGTATTTT. The chain recombines TRBV5-1 with TRBJ2-3; D is perhaps TRBD1 (5 bases). The CDR3 has 14 residues. Between the trimmed V and J ends, which lost 2 bases and 0 bases, there was a span of 7 bases. The germline gives CDR1 SGHRS, CDR2 YFSETQ.

V is TRBV6-4 and J is TRBJ1-5; D is perhaps TRBD1 (5 bases). V was trimmed by 4 bases and J by 4 bases, leaving 14 bases between them. This CDR3 has 15 residues. CDR1 MRHNA and CDR2 SNTAGT come from the germline V gene. The CDR3 protein is CASSAGTGRNQPQHF. CDR3 nucleotide sequence: TGTGCCAGCAGTGCGGGTACAGGCAGAAATCAGCCCCAGCATTTT.

The chain uses TRBV18 and TRBJ1-6, with D perhaps TRBD1 (5 bases). CDR1 KGHSH and CDR2 LQKENI come from the germline V gene. This CDR3 is built from 15 residues. V lost 3 bases and J 8 bases, leaving 14 bases between the germline ends. CDR3 loop: CASSPLGPGDSPLHF. The CDR3 DNA is TGTGCCAGCTCACCCCTCGGCCCGGGGGATTCACCCCTCCACTTT. The variable domain in full, completed from reference TRBV18 and TRBJ1-6, reads NAGVMQNPRHLVRRRGQEARLRCSPMKGHSHVYWYRQLPEEGLKFMVYLQKENIIDESGMPKERFSAEFPKEGPSILRIQQVVRGDSAAYFCASSPLGPGDSPLHFGNGTRLTVT.

The chain couples TRBV6-1 to TRBJ1-1; 7 nucleotides agree with TRBD1. Unmatched junction bases numbered 3, after V lost 1 base and J lost 1 base. This CDR3 spans 15 amino acids. Germline V CDR1 and CDR2: MNHNS, SASEGT. DNA of the CDR3: TGTGCCAGCAGTGAAGTTAGGACAGGGAACACTGAAGCTTTCTTT. This encodes CASSEVRTGNTEAFF.

This chain uses TRBV6-6 with TRBJ1-6; 9 nucleotides line up with TRBD1. Germline CDR1 is MNHNY and CDR2 is SVGAGI (reference sequence). After removal of 5 bases from V and 11 bases from J, the junction contained 13 bases not matched to a gene. The CDR3 has 16 amino acids. This CDR3 is CASSTLGTGRMPPLHF. The DNA for the CDR3 is TGTGCCAGCAGTACTCTAGGGACAGGGAGAATGCCACCCCTCCACTTT.

The V gene is TRBV2, the J gene TRBJ2-3; unclear D gene. CDR1 and CDR2 from the germline V gene are SNHLY and FYNNEI. CDR3 length: 12 residues. V was shortened by 3 bases and J by 3 bases, with 4 bases between the two germline ends. The chain's CDR3 is CASSDGTDTQYF. In DNA form, the CDR3 reads TGTGCCAGCAGTGACGGGACAGATACGCAGTATTTT.

The V gene is TRBV4-1, the J gene TRBJ2-5, with 10 bases fitting TRBD1. The CDR3 length is 16 residues. The junction had 9 bases not matched to a gene; V was cut back by 1 base and J by 7 bases. Germline CDR1 MGHRA, CDR2 YSYEKL. The CDR3 loop is CASSQGEGTGVVTQYF. For the CDR3, the DNA is TGCGCCAGCAGCCAAGGAGAGGGGACAGGGGTGGTGACCCAGTACTTC.

The rearrangement links TRBV6-4 to TRBJ2-7, with 7 bases that match TRBD2. The V gene's germline CDR1 is MRHNA and CDR2 SNTAGT. The CDR3 has 14 amino acids. J gave up 2 bases and V 3 bases, and 4 bases lay outside the gene matches. CDR3 protein: CASSEAGPAYEQYF. The CDR3 region has the DNA TGTGCCAGCAGTGAAGCGGGGCCCGCCTACGAGCAGTACTTC.

This chain joins TRBV27 and TRBJ2-3, with D perhaps matching TRBD1 (6 bases). Germline values: CDR1 MNHEY, CDR2 SMNVEV (reference sequence). The ends were cut back, 6 bases at V and 1 base at J, with 20 bases in the middle. The CDR3 consists of 17 residues. The CDR3 protein is CASSPMQGRMGTDTQYF. The CDR3 region has the DNA TGTGCCAGCAGCCCGATGCAGGGGAGAATGGGCACAGATACGCAGTATTTT.

V and J are TRBV15 and TRBJ1-1; a possible D gene is TRBD1 (5 bases). The germline V and J ends were trimmed by 5 bases and 0 bases, with 13 bases remaining between them. The CDR3 length is 15 residues. Looked up from germline, CDR1 is LNHNV and CDR2 is YYDKDF (reference sequence). The CDR3 coding sequence is TGTGCCACCAGCGGGGAGGACAACGTGAACACTGAAGCTTTCTTT. Amino acids: CATSGEDNVNTEAFF.

The V gene is TRBV5-1, the J gene TRBJ2-6; D perhaps matches TRBD2 (6 bases). The CDR3 is 15 residues long. V lost 4 bases to trimming and J lost 4 bases, with 12 bases between them. Per germline, CDR1 SGHRS and CDR2 YFSETQ. The chain's CDR3 is CASSRGMEGANVLTF. Written as DNA, the CDR3 is TGCGCCAGCAGCCGGGGGATGGAAGGGGCCAACGTCCTGACTTTC.